The 28 T cell receptor beta chains given below trace back to one sample, sequenced in a study of blood T cell repertoires in COVID-19. TCRdb's copy holds only in-frame clones and misses some; the assay was immunoSEQ multiplex PCR. The table includes over 120,000 clones, around 79% detected once. Input material: peripheral blood. The receptors were gathered from a woman aged 70-85 years with COVID-19, enrolled during active disease.

This chain connects TRBV7-2 to TRBJ1-1, with D hard to call. With 5 bases removed from V and 0 bases from J, the gap between germline ends came to 7 bases. This CDR3 comprises 13 residues. Per germline, CDR1 SGHTA and CDR2 FQGNSA. The chain's CDR3 is CASSTALNTEAFF. CDR3 DNA: TGTGCCAGCAGCACAGCTCTGAACACTGAAGCTTTCTTT. Full variable domain (missing parts from reference TRBV7-2 and TRBJ1-1): GAGVSQSPSNKVTEKGKDVELRCDPISGHTALYWYRQSLGQGLEFLIYFQGNSAPDKSGLPSDRFSAERTGGSVSTLTIQRTQQEDSAVYLCASSTALNTEAFFGQGTRLTVV.

The chain joins TRBV2 to TRBJ2-7; D not resolved. The CDR3 covers 13 residues. Trimming removed 2 bases at V and 5 bases at J, with 10 bases between. Germline CDR1 reads SNHLY; CDR2 reads FYNNEI. Written as DNA, the CDR3 is TGTGCCAGCAGTGAAACCAGGAACCACGAGCAGTACTTC. Amino acids: CASSETRNHEQYF.

DNA of the CDR3: TGCGCCAGCAGAATCCAGGGGGCCACTGAAGCTTTCTTT. This translates into CASRIQGATEAFF. The gene calls are TRBV5-1 and TRBJ1-1; TRBD1 aligns across 8 bases. Germline CDR1 SGHRS, CDR2 YFSETQ. The CDR3 consists of 13 residues. V lost 5 bases and J lost 4; bases outside the gene matches: 4.

The V and J genes are TRBV27 and TRBJ2-1; 11 bases line up with TRBD2. The germline V gene has CDR1 MNHEY and CDR2 SMNVEV (reference sequence). The V segment lost 5 bases and the J segment 7 bases; nucleotides outside the gene matches: 4. The CDR3 length is 14 residues. CDR3 DNA: TGTGCCAGCAGTATACTAGCGGGGGTAAATGAGCAGTTCTTC. Translated, it gives CASSILAGVNEQFF.

The chain links TRBV29-1 to TRBJ1-1, with D unclear. This CDR3 has 13 residues. Germline CDR1 is SQVTM and CDR2 is ANQGSEA. V was trimmed by 4 bases and J by 6 bases, leaving 15 bases between them. The DNA for the CDR3 is TGCAGCGTTGTATGGGGAGTGGGTGCTGAAGCTTTCTTT. Its protein is CSVVWGVGAEAFF.

The chain links TRBV3-1 (or the pseudogene TRBV3-2) to TRBJ1-1; tentatively, D is TRBD1 (5 bases). Germline CDR1 LGHDT, CDR2 YNNKEL (reference sequence). V lost 4 bases to trimming and J lost 1 base, with 10 bases between them. This CDR3 has 14 residues. CDR3 protein: CASSRVGGNTEAFF. Written as DNA, the CDR3 is TGTGCCAGCAGCCGGGTGGGGGGGAACACTGAAGCTTTCTTT.

This clone has a handful of counts. This rearrangement joins TRBV3-1 (or the pseudogene TRBV3-2) to TRBJ1-2, with a tentative D call TRBD1 (5 bases). V lost 4 bases and J lost 8, with 11 bases in between. This CDR3 is built from 12 residues. CDR1 and CDR2 from the germline V gene are LGHDT and YNNKEL (reference sequence). The CDR3 region has the DNA TGTGCCAGCAGCCGGCAAGGGGTCGGCTACACCTTC. Translated, it gives CASSRQGVGYTF.

The rearrangement joins TRBV19 to TRBJ1-1; 7 nucleotides line up with TRBD1. The CDR3 contains 14 residues. Germline values: CDR1 LNHDA, CDR2 SQIVND (reference sequence). With V trimmed by 6 bases and J by 2 bases, 6 bases remained unmatched. CDR3 loop: CASSEGQLNTEAFF. Written as DNA, the CDR3 is TGTGCCAGTAGCGAGGGACAGCTAAACACTGAAGCTTTCTTT.

The rearrangement links TRBV7-2 to TRBJ2-3; the D gene is possibly TRBD2 (6 bases). This CDR3 has 16 amino acids. The V and J ends lost 1 base and 1 base respectively, with 12 bases between them. Germline CDR1 and CDR2: SGHTA and FQGNSA. CDR3 sequence (DNA): TGTGCCAGCAGCTTAGAAGTGGGGGGACGCACAGATACGCAGTATTTT. Translation: CASSLEVGGRTDTQYF.

The chain uses TRBV7-8 and TRBJ2-7, with TRBD2 identical over 10 bases. The CDR3 loop spans 15 amino acids. The germline V gene has CDR1 SGHVS and CDR2 FQNEAQ. V trimming: 2 bases; J trimming: 4 bases; junction bases outside the gene matches: 5. The CDR3 DNA is TGTGCCAGCAGCTTATCTAGCGGGGGCCCGTACGAGCAGTACTTC. It encodes CASSLSSGGPYEQYF.

This chain links TRBV4-3 with TRBJ2-5; a weak D match, TRBD2 (5 bases). There are 13 residues in the CDR3. Per germline, CDR1 LGHNA and CDR2 YSLEER. V lost 4 bases to trimming and J lost 3 bases, with 9 bases between them. CDR3 sequence (DNA): TGCGCCAGCAGCCGCAACGGGGAAGAGACCCAGTACTTC. This sequence encodes CASSRNGEETQYF.

This clone was seen a single time. The gene calls are TRBV9 and TRBJ2-1; a weak D match, TRBD1 (6 bases). In germline, CDR1 is SGDLS, CDR2 YYNGEE. This CDR3 is 14 amino acids long. Between the trimmed V and J ends, which lost 0 bases and 4 bases, there was a span of 8 bases. The CDR3 here is CASSVDQGYNEQFF. For the CDR3, the DNA is TGTGCCAGCAGCGTAGATCAGGGGTACAATGAGCAGTTCTTC.

This clone was seen a single time. The V and J genes are TRBV5-1 and TRBJ2-7, with D possibly TRBD2 on 5 matching bases. The CDR3 runs 14 residues. Germline CDR1 is SGHRS and CDR2 is YFSETQ. The V end was cut by 5 bases, the J end by 3 bases, with 15 bases between. The CDR3: CASRSTGYLYEQYF. CDR3 DNA sequence: TGCGCCAGCAGATCTACGGGGTACCTCTACGAGCAGTACTTC.

The chain uses TRBV10-3 and TRBJ2-7; the match to TRBD1 covers 9 bases. The J segment lost 2 bases and the V segment lost 7 bases, leaving 9 bases of the junction unmatched. There are 15 residues in the CDR3. Germline V gene lookup returns CDR1 ENHRY and CDR2 SYGVKD. The CDR3 sequence is CAINRDRASPYEQYF. The DNA of the CDR3 is TGTGCCATCAATCGGGACAGGGCCTCCCCCTACGAGCAGTACTTC.

Only one count was recorded for this clone. The genes are TRBV5-5 and TRBJ2-3, with D perhaps TRBD1 (7 bases). Germline-derived CDR1 and CDR2 are SGHKS and YYEKEE (reference sequence). Trimming left V 2 bases short and J 5 bases short, with 12 bases between. CDR3 length: 14 amino acids. This CDR3 is CASSLRQGGDTQYF. The DNA for the CDR3 is TGTGCCAGCAGCTTAAGACAGGGAGGAGATACGCAGTATTTT. The full variable domain, rest sourced from reference TRBV5-5 and TRBJ2-3, is DAGVTQSPTHLIKTRGQQVTLRCSPISGHKSVSWYQQVLGQGPQFIFQYYEKEERGRGNFPDRFSARQFPNYSSELNVNALLLGDSALYLCASSLRQGGDTQYFGPGTRLTVL.

The chain employs TRBV10-3 and TRBJ1-5; TRBD1 matches 9 bases. From germline, CDR1 is ENHRY and CDR2 SYGVKD. Trimming cost V 0 bases and J 0 bases; bases outside gene matches: 3. The CDR3 runs 17 residues. The CDR3 nucleotides read TGTGCCATCAGTGAGTCGGCGGGACAGGGTAGCAATCAGCCCCAGCATTTT. As protein: CAISESAGQGSNQPQHF.

This clone was observed a few times. The chain couples TRBV15 to TRBJ1-5, with 12 bases lining up with TRBD1. Trimming removed 2 bases from V and 6 bases from J; junction bases left unmatched: 5. The CDR3 has 16 amino acids. Germline V gene data show CDR1 as LNHNV and CDR2 as YYDKDF (reference sequence). The CDR3 loop is CATSRSGQGAAQPQHF. Here the CDR3 DNA reads TGTGCCACCAGCAGATCGGGACAGGGGGCGGCTCAGCCCCAGCATTTT.

This rearrangement joins TRBV6-1 to TRBJ2-7, with no clear D. Germline assignment: CDR1 MNHNS and CDR2 SASEGT. The CDR3 runs to 14 residues. Trimming took off 0 bases at V and 3 bases at J, with 9 bases between the two ends. CDR3 DNA: TGTGCCAGCAGTGAAGCGCACCAGGACTACGAGCAGTACTTC. It is translated as CASSEAHQDYEQYF.

This clone occurred many times. The chain links TRBV5-4 to TRBJ1-2, with D maybe TRBD1 (6 bases). The CDR3 totals 13 residues. Trimming removed 4 bases at V and 2 bases at J, with 9 bases between. Germline CDR1 reads SGHNT; CDR2 reads YYREEE (reference sequence). CDR3 loop: CASSPQGNYGYTF. CDR3 bases: TGTGCCAGCAGCCCACAGGGAAACTATGGCTACACCTTC.

This sequence joins TRBV11-2 and TRBJ1-1, with D uncertain. V shed 5 bases and J shed 0 bases, with 10 bases lying between them. Germline V lookup: CDR1 SGHAT, CDR2 FQNNGV. This CDR3 spans 14 amino acids. This CDR3 reads CASSPNTLNTEAFF. CDR3 coding DNA: TGTGCCAGCAGCCCCAATACACTGAACACTGAAGCTTTCTTT. The full variable domain, its missing parts supplied by reference TRBV11-2 and TRBJ1-1, is EAGVAQSPRYKIIEKRQSVAFWCNPISGHATLYWYQQILGQGPKLLIQFQNNGVVDDSQLPKDRFSAERLKGVDSTLKIQPAKLEDSAVYLCASSPNTLNTEAFFGQGTRLTVV.

This chain joins TRBV30 and TRBJ1-2, with TRBD1 as a possible D gene (6 bases). This CDR3 spans 15 amino acids. V lost 3 bases to trimming and J lost 0 bases, with 14 bases between them. Germline-derived CDR1 and CDR2 are GTSNPN and SVGIG (reference sequence). CDR3 bases: TGTGCCTGGAGGACTTGGACAGAAGCTAACTATGGCTACACCTTC. Translating gives CAWRTWTEANYGYTF.

J is TRBJ2-7 and V is TRBV15; 8 nucleotides align to TRBD1. The V segment lost 2 bases and the J segment 5 bases; nucleotides outside the gene matches: 11. Germline loops: CDR1 LNHNV, CDR2 YYDKDF (reference sequence). This CDR3 region has 16 residues. The CDR3 here is CATSRSQGASPDEQYF. The CDR3 DNA sequence: TGTGCCACCAGCAGATCCCAGGGGGCGAGTCCCGACGAGCAGTACTTC.

The chain carries TRBV6-2 or TRBV6-3 and TRBJ2-2; maybe TRBD2 (6 bases). The CDR3 extends over 14 amino acids. The germline V gene has CDR1 MNHEY and CDR2 SVGEGT. The ends were cut back, 2 bases at V and 7 bases at J, with 11 bases in the middle. The CDR3 DNA reads as TGTGCCAGCAGTTACGGCGGGGCGGTCGGGGAGCTGTTTTTT. It is translated as CASSYGGAVGELFF.

This clone was counted a few times. The rearrangement links TRBV18 to TRBJ2-5; 9 nucleotides agree with TRBD2. Trimming took 0 bases from V and 1 from J; bases not matched to a gene: 3. Germline CDR1 is KGHSH and CDR2 is LQKENI. The CDR3 is 16 residues long. As DNA, the CDR3 is TGTGCCAGCTCACCACCTGGAGCGGGGGGCCAAGAGACCCAGTACTTC. Translated: CASSPPGAGGQETQYF.

J is TRBJ1-2 and V is TRBV7-2, with 7 positions matching TRBD1. CDR1 and CDR2 (germline): SGHTA, FQGNSA. The CDR3 has 13 amino acids. V lost 5 bases, J lost 5 bases, and 5 bases stayed unmatched. CDR3 region: CASSRQGLYGYTF. DNA for the CDR3: TGTGCCAGCAGCCGACAGGGCCTATATGGCTACACCTTC.

The rearrangement uses TRBV4-2 and TRBJ1-1; 11 bases match TRBD1. Unmatched junction bases numbered 3, after V lost 0 bases and J lost 0 bases. CDR1 and CDR2 from the germline V gene are LGHNA and YNFKEQ. CDR3 length: 17 amino acids. The CDR3 is CASSQDGDRGMNTEAFF. The CDR3 DNA reads TGTGCCAGCAGCCAAGATGGGGACAGGGGGATGAACACTGAAGCTTTCTTT.

The chain employs TRBV20-1 and TRBJ2-7, with 8 bases that match TRBD1. V lost 3 bases to trimming and J lost 5 bases; unmatched junction nucleotides: 3. Germline V gene sequence: CDR1 DFQATT, CDR2 SNEGSKA (reference sequence). This CDR3 is 12 amino acids long. In DNA form, the CDR3 reads TGCAGTGCTAGTGCAGGGGGCAACGAGCAGTACTTC. As protein: CSASAGGNEQYF.

This clone was detected only once. The rearrangement joins TRBV28 to TRBJ1-1, with 7 bases fitting TRBD1. Germline lookup yields CDR1 MDHEN and CDR2 SYDVKM. This CDR3 region has 16 residues. Trimming at V came to 3 bases and at J to 0 bases, leaving 7 bases not matched to a gene. The CDR3 DNA reads TGTGCCAGCAGTTTCCCGCGGACAGGCCTGAACACTGAAGCTTTCTTT. Its translation is CASSFPRTGLNTEAFF.